This record looks at one T cell receptor beta chain sequence and its context. The method was immunoSEQ multiplex PCR; TCRdb's version includes in-frame clones alone and lacks a portion of them. The data hold about 140,000 clones, with more than 85% observed a single time. The data belong to a study of blood T cell repertoires in COVID-19. Sequences were obtained from peripheral blood. The TCR was taken from a human donor in a cohort sampled during active COVID-19.

In DNA, the CDR3 is TGTGCCAGCACCCCAGGGAGGGTCTATGGCTACACCTTC. The encoded protein is CASTPGRVYGYTF. The V call is TRBV28, the J call TRBJ1-2; tentatively, D is TRBD1 (5 bases). CDR3 length: 13 residues. The germline V gene has CDR1 MDHEN and CDR2 SYDVKM. Trimming left V 7 bases short and J 4 bases short, with 13 bases between.